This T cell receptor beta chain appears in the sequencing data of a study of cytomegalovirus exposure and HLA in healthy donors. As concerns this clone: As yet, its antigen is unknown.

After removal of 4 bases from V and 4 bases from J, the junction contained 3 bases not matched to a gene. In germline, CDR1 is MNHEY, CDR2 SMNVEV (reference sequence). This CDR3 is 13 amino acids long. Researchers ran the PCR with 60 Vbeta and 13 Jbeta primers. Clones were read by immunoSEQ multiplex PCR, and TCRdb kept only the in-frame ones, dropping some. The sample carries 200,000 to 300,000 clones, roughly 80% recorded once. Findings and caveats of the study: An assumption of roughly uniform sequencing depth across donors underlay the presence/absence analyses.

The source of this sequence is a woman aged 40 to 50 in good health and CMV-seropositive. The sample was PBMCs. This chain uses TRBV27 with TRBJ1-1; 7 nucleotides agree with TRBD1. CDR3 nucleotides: TGTGCCAGCAGTTCCAGGGGGTCCACTGAAGCTTTCTTT. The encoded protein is CASSSRGSTEAFF.